A selection of T cell receptor beta chains follows, all from one sample in a study of T cell responses to AZD1222 COVID-19 vaccine. Sequencing used immunoSEQ multiplex PCR; TCRdb keeps in-frame clones, though not all of them. The repertoire includes some 140,000 clones, nearly 90% of them detected once, and 4.5% to 7% sits in the top ten. Sequencing was performed on peripheral blood, taken 28 days after the second AZD1222 dose. These receptors were collected from an adult who received the AZD1222 COVID-19 vaccine. The CDR3 runs from the conserved cysteine through the conserved F or W. A D gene is named only where the DNA matches it firmly. Rows give clone size only sometimes, using once, few, many, or a class for an expanded clone.

D gene	V gene	J gene	clone size	CDR3 DNA	CDR3 protein
.	TRBV2	TRBJ2-1	.	TGTGCCACTGGACAGAGCTCCTACAATGAGCAGTTCTTC	CATGQSSYNEQFF
.	TRBV28	TRBJ1-2	.	TGTGCCAGCAGTTTCGGGGGTGGAGGCTACACCTTC	CASSFGGGGYTF
TRBD1	TRBV6-5	TRBJ2-5	.	TGTGCCAGCAGTACCCGGGACAGCCGGGAAGAGACCCAGTACTTC	CASSTRDSREETQYF
.	TRBV3-1/TRBV3-2	TRBJ1-5	.	TGTGCCAGCAGCCAACTGACAGGCGGTCAGCCCCAGCATTTT	CASSQLTGGQPQHF
.	TRBV19	TRBJ2-3	.	TGTGCCAGTAGTATAAGGGACAGCACAGATACGCAGTATTTT	CASSIRDSTDTQYF
.	TRBV6-1	TRBJ2-1	.	TGTGCCAGCAGTGAAGGCGGGGGCGGTTCTTACAATGAGCAGTTCTTC	CASSEGGGGSYNEQFF
TRBD2	TRBV3-1/TRBV3-2	TRBJ2-4	.	TGTGCCAGCAGCCACGTCTGGGGGACTAGCGGGAGAAAGAACAAAAACATTCAGTACTTC	CASSHVWGTSGRKNKNIQYF
.	TRBV4-2	TRBJ1-2	many	TGTGCCAGCAGCCAAGATCGGGGCAGGCCTACAAACTATGGCTACACCTTC	CASSQDRGRPTNYGYTF
TRBD1	TRBV5-4	TRBJ1-2	.	TGTGCCAGCAGCTTAGGGGGCAGGGAACGTTCTGGCTACACCTTC	CASSLGGRERSGYTF
.	TRBV19	TRBJ1-2	.	TGTGCCAGTAGTAGAACAGAGGCCCCCTATGGCTACACCTTC	CASSRTEAPYGYTF
TRBD2	TRBV11-2	TRBJ2-3	.	TGTGCCAGCACCAGAATACGGGGGGGCGGGAATACGCAGTATTTT	CASTRIRGGGNTQYF
.	TRBV5-1	TRBJ2-3	.	TGCGCCAGCACATCGGGGGTTAAGGGAACAGATACGCAGTATTTT	CASTSGVKGTDTQYF
.	TRBV9	TRBJ1-1	.	TGTGCCAGCAGCGTAGTGGGAGTGAACACTGAAGCTTTCTTT	CASSVVGVNTEAFF
.	TRBV5-4	TRBJ2-5	once	TGTGCCAGCAGCCCGAGGATAGCCGGGGACGAGACCCAGTACTTC	CASSPRIAGDETQYF
.	TRBV4-1	TRBJ1-5	.	TGCGCCAGCAGCCAAGAGGCAATTGGACAGCCCCAGCATTTT	CASSQEAIGQPQHF
.	TRBV4-1	TRBJ2-7	.	TGCGCCAGCAGCCACCCACCAGGTGAGGGGACTCCCTACGAGCAGTACTTC	CASSHPPGEGTPYEQYF
.	TRBV4-3	TRBJ1-3	.	TGCGCCAGCAGCCAATCAACAGGGCCTGGAAACACCATATATTTT	CASSQSTGPGNTIYF
TRBD1	TRBV6-5	TRBJ1-6	once	TGTGCCAGCAACGCCAGGCAGGGGGATTCACCCCTCCACTTT	CASNARQGDSPLHF
.	TRBV11-3	TRBJ1-1	.	TGTGCCAGCAGCTCCCGTGCCGTCATGAACACTGAAGCTTTCTTT	CASSSRAVMNTEAFF
.	TRBV5-1	TRBJ2-5	.	TGCGCCAGCAGCTTTTCCAGGGGGGAAGAGACCCAGTACTTC	CASSFSRGEETQYF
.	TRBV15	TRBJ2-4	.	TGTGCCACCAGCAGAGACCCCGCCGGCGAAAACATTCAGTACTTC	CATSRDPAGENIQYF
.	TRBV7-9	TRBJ1-1	.	TGTGCCAGCAGCTTAGTGTATAGAGGGCGACCCGCGGCTTTCTTT	CASSLVYRGRPAAFF
.	TRBV14	TRBJ1-2	.	TGTGCCAGCAGCCAAGCTTCGGGGTATTCGCGCGGCTACACCTTC	CASSQASGYSRGYTF